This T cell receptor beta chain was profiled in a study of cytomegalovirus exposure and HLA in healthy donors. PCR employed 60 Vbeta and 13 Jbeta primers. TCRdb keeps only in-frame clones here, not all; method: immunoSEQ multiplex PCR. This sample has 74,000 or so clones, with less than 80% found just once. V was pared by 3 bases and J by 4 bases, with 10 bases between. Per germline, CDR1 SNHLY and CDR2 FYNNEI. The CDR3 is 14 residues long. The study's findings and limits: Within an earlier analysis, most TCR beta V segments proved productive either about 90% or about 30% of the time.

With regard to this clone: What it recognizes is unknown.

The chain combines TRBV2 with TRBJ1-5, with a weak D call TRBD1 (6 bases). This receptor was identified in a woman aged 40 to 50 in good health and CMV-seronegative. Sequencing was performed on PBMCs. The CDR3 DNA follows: TGTGCCAGCAGTGACAGGGGTGGGAATCAGCCCCAGCATTTT. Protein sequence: CASSDRGGNQPQHF.